Each of the 27 T cell receptor beta chains below was sequenced from the same sample in a study of T cells in women clearing cervical HPV infection. Method: immunoSEQ multiplex PCR; TCRdb's copy keeps in-frame clones and lacks some. This sample's clone table lists about 20,000 clones. The sequenced sample was blood buffy coat. The origin of the receptors is a woman aged 18 to 75 with a cervical HPV16 infection that either progressed to CIN3+ or cleared (not recorded which).

A note on this clone: The CDR3 end lies 3 residues beyond the end of the read and is filled in from the germline J gene. The rearrangement links TRBV18 to TRBJ2-2, with 9 bases aligning to TRBD1. The CDR3 has 16 amino acids. J lost 6 bases, V lost 5 bases, and 10 bases had no gene match. The germline CDR1 and CDR2 sequences are KGHSH and LQKENI. Partial CDR3 DNA: TGTGCCAGCTCAAAGCCGGGACAGGGAAGGTCCGGGGAG. Amino acid sequence: CASSKPGQGRSGE. The full CDR3 is CASSKPGQGRSGELFF.

As to this clone: The DNA ends 3 residues before the CDR3 does, and the rest of the CDR3 is filled in from the germline J gene. This chain joins TRBV19 and TRBJ2-1, with 10 positions matching TRBD1. Germline CDR1 and CDR2: LNHDA and SQIVND (reference sequence). The CDR3 totals 16 residues. V was pared by 5 bases and J by 6 bases, with 10 bases of the junction left unmatched. The sequenced CDR3 bases are TGTGCCAGTAGTGCTCCGGGACAGGGGTATTCCAATGAG. Protein product: CASSAPGQGYSNE. The entire CDR3 reads CASSAPGQGYSNEQFF.

In regard to this clone: The read is 3 residues too short to cover the CDR3 end, so that end is filled in from the germline J gene. The chain is built from TRBV19 and TRBJ1-1, with 12 bases matching TRBD1. V shed 2 bases and J 5 bases; nucleotides not matched to a gene: 3. Germline values: CDR1 LNHDA, CDR2 SQIVND (reference sequence). This CDR3 has 15 residues. The CDR3 sequence is CASSIPGQGATEAFF. The CDR3 bases that were read are TGTGCCAGTAGTATACCGGGACAGGGGGCTACTGAA.

Comments on this clone: The observed sequence ends 3 residues before the CDR3 terminus, with the missing tail filled in from the germline J gene. The chain joins TRBV20-1 to TRBJ2-1; 7 bases line up with TRBD2. CDR1 and CDR2 (germline): DFQATT, SNEGSKA (reference sequence). Losses at the gene ends were 3 bases for V and 6 bases for J; bases not matched to a gene: 14. This CDR3 is 16 amino acids long. The covered CDR3 bases are TGCAGTGCTAGGAAATCGGGGGGAGTGTCCCCCAATGAG. This gives the protein CSARKSGGVSPNE. The CDR3 in full is CSARKSGGVSPNEQFF.

Points on this clone: The CDR3 extends 3 residues past the end of the read, so its final part is completed from the germline J gene. The chain recombines TRBV5-1 with TRBJ1-2, with 7 bases matching TRBD1. This CDR3 comprises 14 residues. Losses at the gene ends were 4 bases for V and 7 bases for J; bases not matched to a gene: 10. From germline, CDR1 is SGHRS and CDR2 YFSETQ. CDR3 protein: CASSVKTGTPGYTF. The part of the CDR3 DNA that was read is TGCGCCAGCAGCGTAAAGACAGGGACCCCTGGC.

Note on this clone: The DNA ends 3 residues before the CDR3 does, and the rest of the CDR3 is filled in from the germline J gene. This chain connects TRBV7-9 to TRBJ2-5, with D possibly matching TRBD2 (5 bases). This CDR3 comprises 14 residues. The V gene's germline CDR1 is SEHNR and CDR2 FQNEAQ (reference sequence). V lost 5 bases and J 5 bases, leaving 15 bases between the germline ends. Partial CDR3 DNA: TGTGCCAGCAGCCGACCTGCGGGCCGGGAGACC. This translates into CASSRPAGRET. The CDR3 in full is CASSRPAGRETQYF.

As regards this clone: The read stops 3 residues short of the end of the CDR3; the missing end is completed from the germline J gene. The rearrangement uses TRBV7-2 and TRBJ2-5; 9 bases map to TRBD1. The V gene's germline CDR1 is SGHTA and CDR2 FQGNSA. The CDR3 loop spans 16 amino acids. The V gene end was trimmed by 0 bases and the J gene end by 7 bases; junction bases not matched to a gene: 9. Here the CDR3 reads CASSLARTGAGVTQYF. CDR3 DNA, as far as it was read: TGTGCCAGCAGCTTAGCGAGGACAGGGGCCGGTGTGACC.

Remarks on this clone: The sequenced fragment ends 3 residues before the CDR3 boundary, so the rest is inferred from the germline J gene. The V call is TRBV7-3, the J call TRBJ2-2; 9 bases align to TRBD2. V lost 5 bases, J lost 6 bases, and 7 bases stayed unmatched. The germline CDR1 and CDR2 sequences are SGHTA and FQGTGA. The CDR3 extends over 15 amino acids. The CDR3 reads CASSAGLAFPGELFF. Incomplete CDR3 DNA: TGTGCCAGCAGCGCAGGACTAGCGTTCCCCGGGGAG.

About this clone itself: The CDR3 end is not reached by the read, which stops 3 residues before it; the germline J gene fills it in. The rearrangement links TRBV5-1 to TRBJ2-1, with 7 positions matching TRBD1. The V and J ends lost 0 bases and 0 bases, in that order; junction bases with no gene match: 3. The germline V gene has CDR1 SGHRS and CDR2 YFSETQ. This CDR3 spans 16 amino acids. The covered CDR3 bases are TGCGCCAGCAGCTTGGGAGGGACAGTCTCCTACAATGAG. This gives the protein CASSLGGTVSYNE. The whole CDR3 reads CASSLGGTVSYNEQFF.

Note on this clone: Sequencing ends 3 residues short of the CDR3 end; the germline J gene provides the rest. J is TRBJ2-7 and V is TRBV5-1; possible D gene TRBD2, 5 bases. CDR1 and CDR2 from the germline V gene are SGHRS and YFSETQ. The CDR3 has 15 amino acids. V lost 1 base, J lost 0 bases, and 11 bases lay in between. CDR3 sequence reads: CASSLSGVGSYEQYF. CDR3 DNA (partial): TGCGCCAGCAGCTTGAGCGGCGTAGGCTCCTACGAG. Complete variable domain (other parts from reference TRBV5-1 and TRBJ2-7): KAGVTQTPRYLIKTRGQQVTLSCSPISGHRSVSWYQQTPGQGLQFLFEYFSETQRNKGNFPGRFSGRQFSNSRSEMNVSTLELGDSALYLCASSLSGVGSYEQYFGPGTRLTVT.

For this clone: The read ends 3 residues shy of where the CDR3 ends; the end is completed using the germline J gene. The chain employs TRBV5-1 and TRBJ2-2; 7 bases line up with TRBD1. The J segment lost 4 bases and the V segment lost 4 bases, leaving 7 bases of the junction unmatched. The germline gives CDR1 SGHRS, CDR2 YFSETQ. CDR3 length: 15 amino acids. The CDR3 bases that were read are TGCGCCAGCAGCAGGGAGTACAGGGGCACCGGGGAG. Protein product: CASSREYRGTGE. The CDR3 in its entirety is CASSREYRGTGELFF. The full variable domain, its missing parts supplied by reference TRBV5-1 and TRBJ2-2, is KAGVTQTPRYLIKTRGQQVTLSCSPISGHRSVSWYQQTPGQGLQFLFEYFSETQRNKGNFPGRFSGRQFSNSRSEMNVSTLELGDSALYLCASSREYRGTGELFFGEGSRLTVL.

About this clone itself: The read stops 3 residues short of the end of the CDR3; the missing end is completed from the germline J gene. This chain joins TRBV30 and TRBJ1-2; 8 bases are a match to TRBD1. V shed 0 bases and J 5 bases; nucleotides not matched to a gene: 8. Looked up from germline, CDR1 is GTSNPN and CDR2 is SVGIG (reference sequence). The length of the CDR3 is 15 residues. The CDR3 sequence is CAWSVPGQGKYGYTF. The CDR3 bases that were read are TGTGCCTGGAGTGTACCCGGACAGGGAAAATATGGC.

About this clone itself: The read stops 3 residues short of the end of the CDR3; the missing end is completed from the germline J gene. The rearrangement uses TRBV20-1 and TRBJ2-2; TRBD2 matches at 8 bases. CDR3 length: 14 amino acids. The germline gives CDR1 DFQATT, CDR2 SNEGSKA (reference sequence). V gave up 3 bases and J gave up 6 bases; unmatched junction bases: 6. The CDR3: CSARAGGPAGELFF. Partial CDR3 DNA: TGCAGTGCTAGGGCGGGGGGTCCGGCCGGGGAG.

Comments on this clone: The DNA ends 3 residues before the CDR3 does, and the rest of the CDR3 is filled in from the germline J gene. The chain combines TRBV20-1 with TRBJ1-4, with 7 bases lining up with TRBD1. CDR3 size: 15 residues. The germline gives CDR1 DFQATT, CDR2 SNEGSKA (reference sequence). Trimming took 0 bases from V and 4 from J; bases not matched to a gene: 5. CDR3 loop: CSARDTGEINEKLFF. The sequenced CDR3 bases are TGCAGTGCTAGAGATACAGGGGAAATTAATGAAAAA.

On this clone: The read finishes 3 residues shy of the CDR3 end, and the germline J gene is used to complete it. The chain recombines TRBV20-1 with TRBJ2-1, with a tentative D call TRBD2 (5 bases). Germline-derived CDR1 and CDR2 are DFQATT and SNEGSKA (reference sequence). The ends were cut back, 6 bases at V and 4 bases at J, with 7 bases in the middle. CDR3 length: 11 residues. CDR3 DNA (partial): TGCAGTGCCCCGGGGTACAATGAG. Translation: CSAPGYNE. The whole CDR3 protein reads CSAPGYNEQFF.

A word on this clone: The observed sequence ends 3 residues before the CDR3 terminus, with the missing tail filled in from the germline J gene. The chain is built from TRBV5-4 and TRBJ1-1; 8 nucleotides align to TRBD1. Per the germline V gene, CDR1 is SGHNT and CDR2 is YYREEE (reference sequence). The CDR3 totals 13 residues. Trimming at V came to 7 bases and at J to 6 bases, leaving 8 bases not matched to a gene. The part of the CDR3 DNA that was read is TGTGCCAGCGGGCGACAGGGGAAGCCTGAA. This gives the protein CASGRQGKPE. The full-length CDR3 reads as CASGRQGKPEAFF.

About this clone: Coverage ceases 3 residues before the CDR3 finishes, and the germline J gene fills in the end. This sequence joins TRBV30 and TRBJ2-7; 7 bases line up with TRBD2. Germline-derived CDR1 and CDR2 are GTSNPN and SVGIG (reference sequence). The V segment lost 0 bases and the J segment 0 bases; nucleotides outside the gene matches: 2. The CDR3 has 14 amino acids. The covered CDR3 bases are TGTGCCTGGAGTGTCGGGGGGACCTCCTACGAG. Translation gives CAWSVGGTSYE. From start to end, the CDR3 is CAWSVGGTSYEQYF.

Details on this clone: The read terminates 3 residues ahead of where the CDR3 ends, so the germline J gene completes it. Additional DNA sequences in this sample encode the identical CDR3. This chain uses TRBV5-1 with TRBJ2-3, with D tentatively TRBD1 (5 bases). Looked up from germline, CDR1 is SGHRS and CDR2 is YFSETQ. The V and J ends lost 1 base and 6 bases respectively, with 12 bases between them. The CDR3 covers 14 residues. The CDR3 reads CASSLRQGSDTQYF. The CDR3 bases that were read are TGCGCCAGCAGCTTGAGGCAGGGCAGCGATACG. Using reference TRBV5-1 and TRBJ2-3 for the parts outside the CDR3, the full variable domain is KAGVTQTPRYLIKTRGQQVTLSCSPISGHRSVSWYQQTPGQGLQFLFEYFSETQRNKGNFPGRFSGRQFSNSRSEMNVSTLELGDSALYLCASSLRQGSDTQYFGPGTRLTVL.

To note about this clone: The read finishes 3 residues shy of the CDR3 end, and the germline J gene is used to complete it. The chain uses TRBV11-2 and TRBJ2-1; 9 bases are a match to TRBD2. This CDR3 region has 15 residues. Germline V gives CDR1 SGHAT, CDR2 FQNNGV. The V gene end was trimmed by 3 bases and the J gene end by 7 bases; junction bases not matched to a gene: 7. CDR3 DNA (partial): TGTGCCAGCAGCTTTGTGCGGGGGGGCAGGAATGAG. Residues: CASSFVRGGRNE. The complete CDR3 sequence is CASSFVRGGRNEQFF. The full variable domain, its missing parts supplied by reference TRBV11-2 and TRBJ2-1, is EAGVAQSPRYKIIEKRQSVAFWCNPISGHATLYWYQQILGQGPKLLIQFQNNGVVDDSQLPKDRFSAERLKGVDSTLKIQPAKLEDSAVYLCASSFVRGGRNEQFFGPGTRLTVL.

With regard to this clone: The read comes to an end 3 residues before the CDR3 does, leaving the germline J gene to fill in the end. The V gene is TRBV7-9, the J gene TRBJ2-2; 7 bases are shared with TRBD1. The V segment lost 6 bases and the J segment 7 bases; nucleotides outside the gene matches: 5. Germline V CDR1 and CDR2: SEHNR, FQNEAQ (reference sequence). CDR3 length: 13 amino acids. CDR3 amino acids: CASRQGMDGELFF. The CDR3 bases that were read are TGTGCCAGCAGACAGGGGATGGACGGGGAG.

To note about this clone: The CDR3 end is not reached by the read, which stops 3 residues before it; the germline J gene fills it in. This rearrangement joins TRBV19 to TRBJ1-1, with 12 bases identical to TRBD1. The germline gives CDR1 LNHDA, CDR2 SQIVND (reference sequence). This CDR3 is built from 16 residues. The J segment lost 3 bases and the V segment lost 6 bases, leaving 8 bases of the junction unmatched. The CDR3: CASSLAGTGGYTEAFF. Incomplete CDR3 DNA: TGTGCCAGTAGCCTCGCCGGGACAGGGGGCTACACTGAA.

With regard to this clone: The read halts 3 residues ahead of the CDR3 end, with the missing end drawn from the germline J gene. The rearrangement uses TRBV2 and TRBJ2-3; D unresolved. The CDR3 is 12 amino acids. Germline-derived CDR1 and CDR2 are SNHLY and FYNNEI. V lost 7 bases and J 2 bases, leaving 7 bases between the germline ends. The CDR3 loop reads CASTQVTDTQYF. The sequenced CDR3 bases are TGTGCCAGCACCCAGGTCACAGATACG.

As to this clone: The read ends 3 residues early relative to the CDR3; the germline J gene fills the gap. The rearrangement joins TRBV30 to TRBJ1-4; TRBD1 aligns across 7 bases. The CDR3 loop spans 16 amino acids. V lost 3 bases and J lost 7; bases outside the gene matches: 14. From germline, CDR1 is GTSNPN and CDR2 SVGIG (reference sequence). The chain's CDR3 is CAWSSKRGLGFEKLFF. The sequenced part of the CDR3 DNA is TGTGCCTGGAGCTCGAAAAGGGGGCTGGGGTTTGAAAAA.

A note on this clone: The read finishes 3 residues shy of the CDR3 end, and the germline J gene is used to complete it. The chain is built from TRBV19 and TRBJ1-2; 8 positions agree with TRBD1. The CDR3 has 15 residues. After removal of 5 bases from V and 3 bases from J, the junction contained 8 bases not matched to a gene. Germline CDR1 LNHDA, CDR2 SQIVND (reference sequence). The CDR3 is CASSGRQGTDYGYTF. The covered CDR3 bases are TGTGCCAGTAGTGGGCGACAGGGGACTGACTATGGC. Drawing the rest from reference TRBV19 and TRBJ1-2, the complete variable domain is DGGITQSPKYLFRKEGQNVTLSCEQNLNHDAMYWYRQDPGQGLRLIYYSQIVNDFQKGDIAEGYSVSREKKESFPLTVTSAQKNPTAFYLCASSGRQGTDYGYTFGSGTRLTVV.

Comments on this clone: The CDR3 end falls 3 residues outside the read, so it is completed with the germline J gene. The chain uses TRBV6-2 or TRBV6-3 and TRBJ2-7; TRBD1 aligns across 7 bases. CDR1 and CDR2 from the germline V gene are MNHEY and SVGEGT. The CDR3 sequence is 12 residues long. V shed 6 bases, J shed 6 bases, and the junction held 5 bases outside the gene matches. CDR3 region: CASSTQGFEQYF. The sequenced CDR3 bases are TGTGCCAGCAGCACACAGGGGTTCGAG.

This clone is called medium-sized (0.01 to 0.1%) based on its frequency. The CDR3 end lies 3 residues beyond the end of the read and is filled in from the germline J gene. The chain combines TRBV19 with TRBJ2-3; 7 bases are shared with TRBD2. The trim removed 4 bases at V and 0 bases at J, leaving 1 base unmatched. The CDR3 runs to 14 residues. Germline V gene data show CDR1 as LNHDA and CDR2 as SQIVND (reference sequence). CDR3 residues: CASSRGGSTDTQYF. The sequenced part of the CDR3 DNA is TGTGCCAGTAGTAGGGGGGGAAGCACAGATACG.

Note on this clone: The read ends 3 residues before the CDR3 terminus; that terminus is restored from the germline J gene. The V and J genes are TRBV7-6 and TRBJ1-1, with 9 bases that match TRBD1. The CDR3 is 15 residues long. Germline V CDR1 and CDR2: SGHVS, FNYEAQ. With V trimmed by 1 base and J by 4 bases, 4 bases remained unmatched. The DNA read from the CDR3 is TGTGCCAGCAGCTTAGGGACAGGGGCTGGCACTGAA. Translation gives CASSLGTGAGTE. Given in full, the CDR3 is CASSLGTGAGTEAFF. The whole variable domain, filled in from reference TRBV7-6 and TRBJ1-1, reads GAGVSQSPRYKVTKRGQDVALRCDPISGHVSLYWYRQALGQGPEFLTYFNYEAQQDKSGLPNDRFSAERPEGSISTLTIQRTEQRDSAMYRCASSLGTGAGTEAFFGQGTRLTVV.